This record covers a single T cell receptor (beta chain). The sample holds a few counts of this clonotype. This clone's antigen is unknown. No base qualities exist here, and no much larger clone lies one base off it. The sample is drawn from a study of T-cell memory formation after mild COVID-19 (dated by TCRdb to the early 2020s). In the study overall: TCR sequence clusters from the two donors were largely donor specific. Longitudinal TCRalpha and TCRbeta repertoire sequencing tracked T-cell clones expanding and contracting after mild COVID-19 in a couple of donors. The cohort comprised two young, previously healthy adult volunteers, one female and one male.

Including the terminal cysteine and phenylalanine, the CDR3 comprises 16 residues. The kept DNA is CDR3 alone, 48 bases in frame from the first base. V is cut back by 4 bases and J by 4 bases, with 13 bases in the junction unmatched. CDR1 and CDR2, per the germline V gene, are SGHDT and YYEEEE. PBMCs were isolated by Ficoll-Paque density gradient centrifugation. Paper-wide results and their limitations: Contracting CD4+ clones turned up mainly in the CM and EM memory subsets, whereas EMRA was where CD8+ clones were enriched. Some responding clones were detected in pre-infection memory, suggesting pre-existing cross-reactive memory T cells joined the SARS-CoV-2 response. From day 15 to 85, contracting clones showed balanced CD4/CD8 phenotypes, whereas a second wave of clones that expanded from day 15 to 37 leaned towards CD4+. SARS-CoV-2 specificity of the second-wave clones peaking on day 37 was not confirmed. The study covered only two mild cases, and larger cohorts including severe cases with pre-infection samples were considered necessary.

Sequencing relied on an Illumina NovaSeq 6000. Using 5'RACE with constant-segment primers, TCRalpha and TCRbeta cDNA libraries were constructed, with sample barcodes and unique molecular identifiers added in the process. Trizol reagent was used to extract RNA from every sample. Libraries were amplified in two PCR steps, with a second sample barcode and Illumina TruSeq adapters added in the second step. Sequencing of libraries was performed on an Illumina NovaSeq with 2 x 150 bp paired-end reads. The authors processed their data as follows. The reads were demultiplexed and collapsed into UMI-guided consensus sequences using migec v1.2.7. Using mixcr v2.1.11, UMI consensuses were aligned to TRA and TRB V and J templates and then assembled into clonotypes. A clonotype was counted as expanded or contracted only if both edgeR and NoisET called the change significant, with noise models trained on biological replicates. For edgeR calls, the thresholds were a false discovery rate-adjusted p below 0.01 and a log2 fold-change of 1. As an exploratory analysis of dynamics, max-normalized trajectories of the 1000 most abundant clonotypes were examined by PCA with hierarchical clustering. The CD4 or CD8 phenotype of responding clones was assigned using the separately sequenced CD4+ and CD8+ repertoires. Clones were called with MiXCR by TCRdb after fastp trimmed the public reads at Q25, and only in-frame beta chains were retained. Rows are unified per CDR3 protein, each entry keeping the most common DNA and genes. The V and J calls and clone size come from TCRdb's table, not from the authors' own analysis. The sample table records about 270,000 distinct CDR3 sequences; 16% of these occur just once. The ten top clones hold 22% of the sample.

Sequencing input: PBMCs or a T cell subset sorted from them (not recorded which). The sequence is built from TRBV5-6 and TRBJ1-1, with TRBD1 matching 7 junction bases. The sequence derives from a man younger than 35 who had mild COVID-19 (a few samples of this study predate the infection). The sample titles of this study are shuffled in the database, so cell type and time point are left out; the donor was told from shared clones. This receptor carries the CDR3 CASSHGDRVGSTEAFF. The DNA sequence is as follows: TGTGCCAGCAGCCATGGCGACAGGGTCGGATCCACTGAAGCTTTCTTT.